Listed here is a single T cell receptor (beta chain). The data originate from a study of blood T cell repertoires in COVID-19. The method was immunoSEQ multiplex PCR; TCRdb's version includes in-frame clones alone and lacks a portion of them. The sample lists some 76,000 clones; around 87% were seen once. This CDR3 spans 15 amino acids. The V gene's germline CDR1 is MDHEN and CDR2 SYDVKM. The V segment lost 6 bases and the J segment 4 bases; nucleotides outside the gene matches: 4. The rearrangement links TRBV28 to TRBJ1-6, with 9 nucleotides matching TRBD1. Sequenced sample: peripheral blood. The source of this sequence is a woman between 18 and 29 years old with acute or convalescent COVID-19. CDR3 nucleotides: TGTGCCAGCAGCCGGGGACAGGGATATAATTCACCCCTCCACTTT. Translating it yields CASSRGQGYNSPLHF.